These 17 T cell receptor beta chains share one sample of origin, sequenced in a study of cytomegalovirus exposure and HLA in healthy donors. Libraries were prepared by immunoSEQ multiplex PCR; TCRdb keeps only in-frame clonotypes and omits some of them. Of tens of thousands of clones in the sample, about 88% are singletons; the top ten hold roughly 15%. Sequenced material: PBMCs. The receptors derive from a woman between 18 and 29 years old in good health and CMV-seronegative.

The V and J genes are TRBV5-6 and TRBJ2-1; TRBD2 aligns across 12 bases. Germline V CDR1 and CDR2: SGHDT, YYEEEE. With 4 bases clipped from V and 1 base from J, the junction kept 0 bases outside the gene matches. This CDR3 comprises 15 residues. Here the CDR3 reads CASSGLAGSYNEQFF. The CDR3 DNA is TGTGCCAGCAGCGGACTAGCGGGATCCTACAATGAGCAGTTCTTC.

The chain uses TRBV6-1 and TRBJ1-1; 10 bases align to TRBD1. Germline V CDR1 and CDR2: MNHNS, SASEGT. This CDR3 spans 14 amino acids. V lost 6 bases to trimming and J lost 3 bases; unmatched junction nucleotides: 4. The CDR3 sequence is CASRTGGEDTEAFF. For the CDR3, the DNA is TGTGCCAGCAGGACAGGGGGCGAAGACACTGAAGCTTTCTTT.

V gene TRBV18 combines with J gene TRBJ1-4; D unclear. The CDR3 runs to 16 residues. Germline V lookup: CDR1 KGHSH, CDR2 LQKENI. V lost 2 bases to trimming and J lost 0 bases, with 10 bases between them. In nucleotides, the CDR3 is TGTGCCAGCTCACCAAAAACGGTCGCAACTAATGAAAAACTGTTTTTT. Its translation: CASSPKTVATNEKLFF.

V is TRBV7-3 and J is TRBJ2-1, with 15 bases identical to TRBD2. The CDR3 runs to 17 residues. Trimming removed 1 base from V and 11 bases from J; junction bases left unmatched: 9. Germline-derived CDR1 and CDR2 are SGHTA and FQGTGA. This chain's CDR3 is CASSLKSGLAGGTQQFF. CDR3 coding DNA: TGTGCCAGCAGCTTAAAATCTGGACTAGCGGGAGGGACCCAGCAGTTCTTC.

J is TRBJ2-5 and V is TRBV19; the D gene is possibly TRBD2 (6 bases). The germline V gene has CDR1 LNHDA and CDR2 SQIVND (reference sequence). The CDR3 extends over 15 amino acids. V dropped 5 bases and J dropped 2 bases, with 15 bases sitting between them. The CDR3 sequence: CASSVPAGSQETQYF. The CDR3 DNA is TGTGCCAGTAGTGTACCGGCGGGGTCTCAAGAGACCCAGTACTTC.

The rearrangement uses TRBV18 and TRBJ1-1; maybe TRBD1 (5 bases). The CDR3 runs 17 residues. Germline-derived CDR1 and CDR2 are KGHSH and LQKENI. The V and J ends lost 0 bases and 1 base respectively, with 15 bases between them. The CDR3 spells CASSPPQPGRGNTEAFF. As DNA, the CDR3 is TGTGCCAGCTCACCACCTCAGCCCGGGAGGGGGAACACTGAAGCTTTCTTT.

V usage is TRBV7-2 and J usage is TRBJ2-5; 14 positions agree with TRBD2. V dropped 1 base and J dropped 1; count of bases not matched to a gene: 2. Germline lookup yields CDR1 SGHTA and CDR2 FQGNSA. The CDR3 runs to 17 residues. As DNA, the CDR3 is TGTGCCAGCAGCTTAGGAGGACTAGCGGGAGGCCAAGAGACCCAGTACTTC. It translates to CASSLGGLAGGQETQYF.

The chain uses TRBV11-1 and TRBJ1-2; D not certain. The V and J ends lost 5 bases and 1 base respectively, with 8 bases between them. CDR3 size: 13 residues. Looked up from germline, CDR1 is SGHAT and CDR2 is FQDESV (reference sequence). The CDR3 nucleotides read TGTGCCAGCAGCCCGGGTTTTAACTATGGCTACACCTTC. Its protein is CASSPGFNYGYTF.

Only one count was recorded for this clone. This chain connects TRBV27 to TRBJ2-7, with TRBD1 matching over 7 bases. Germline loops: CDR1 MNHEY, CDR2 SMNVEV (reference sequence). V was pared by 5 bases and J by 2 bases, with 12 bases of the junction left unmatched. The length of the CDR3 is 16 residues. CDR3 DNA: TGTGCCAGCAGTAGTCTGGGACAGTCTTATACCTACGAGCAGTACTTC. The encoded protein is CASSSLGQSYTYEQYF.

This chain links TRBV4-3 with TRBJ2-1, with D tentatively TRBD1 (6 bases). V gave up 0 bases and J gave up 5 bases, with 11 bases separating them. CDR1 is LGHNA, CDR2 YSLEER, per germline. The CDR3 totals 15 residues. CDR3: CASSQEQGWHNEQFF. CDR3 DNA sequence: TGCGCCAGCAGCCAAGAACAGGGTTGGCACAATGAGCAGTTCTTC.

The CDR3 DNA reads as TGCGCCAGCAGCCAGGATTGGGACAGAGCTGGAAACACCATATATTTT. Residues: CASSQDWDRAGNTIYF. The genes are TRBV4-3 and TRBJ1-3, with 7 bases lining up with TRBD1. The ends lost 3 bases at V and 2 bases at J; junction bases unmatched: 7. This CDR3 contains 16 residues. The germline V gene encodes CDR1 LGHNA and CDR2 YSLEER.

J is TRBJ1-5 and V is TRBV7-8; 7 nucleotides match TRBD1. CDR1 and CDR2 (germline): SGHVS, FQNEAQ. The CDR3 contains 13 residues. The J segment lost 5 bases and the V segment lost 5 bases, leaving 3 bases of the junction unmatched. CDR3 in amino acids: CASSLTGDQPQHF. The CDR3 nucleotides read TGTGCCAGCAGCCTTACAGGGGATCAGCCCCAGCATTTT.

The chain's CDR3 is CASSPDRGRNIQYF. In DNA, the CDR3 is TGTGCCAGCAGTCCCGACAGGGGGAGAAACATTCAGTACTTC. V and J are TRBV27 and TRBJ2-4; 9 positions match TRBD1. Germline CDR1 is MNHEY and CDR2 is SMNVEV (reference sequence). J was trimmed by 6 bases and V by 5 bases; bases with no gene match: 5. The CDR3 has 14 amino acids.

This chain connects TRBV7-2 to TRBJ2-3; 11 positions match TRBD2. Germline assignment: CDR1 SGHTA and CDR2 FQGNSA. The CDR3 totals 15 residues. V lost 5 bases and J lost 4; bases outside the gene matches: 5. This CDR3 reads CASSLTSGEADTQYF. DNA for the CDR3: TGTGCCAGCAGCCTGACTAGCGGGGAGGCAGATACGCAGTATTTT.

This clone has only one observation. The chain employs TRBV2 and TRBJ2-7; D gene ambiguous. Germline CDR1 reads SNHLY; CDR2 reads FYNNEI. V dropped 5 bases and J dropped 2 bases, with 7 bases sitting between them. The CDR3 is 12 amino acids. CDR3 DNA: TGTGCCAGCAGTTCCGACACCTACGAGCAGTACTTC. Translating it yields CASSSDTYEQYF. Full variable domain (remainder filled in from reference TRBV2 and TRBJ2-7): EPEVTQTPSHQVTQMGQEVILRCVPISNHLYFYWYRQILGQKVEFLVSFYNNEISEKSEIFDDQFSVERPDGSNFTLKIRSTKLEDSAMYFCASSSDTYEQYFGPGTRLTVT.

In DNA form, the CDR3 reads TGTGCCAGCAGCCCCCACAGGGGTAGAGGCTACACCTTC. This sequence encodes CASSPHRGRGYTF. The chain uses TRBV14 and TRBJ1-2; 7 nucleotides match TRBD1. The J segment lost 8 bases and the V segment lost 4 bases, leaving 7 bases of the junction unmatched. The germline gives CDR1 SGHDN, CDR2 FVKESK. CDR3 length equals 13 residues.

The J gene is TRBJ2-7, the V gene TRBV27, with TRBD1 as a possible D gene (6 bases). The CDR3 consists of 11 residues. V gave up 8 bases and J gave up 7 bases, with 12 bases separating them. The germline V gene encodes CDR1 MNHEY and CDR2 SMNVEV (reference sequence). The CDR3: CASQGLGEQYF. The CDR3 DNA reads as TGTGCCAGCCAGGGGTTGGGAGAGCAGTACTTC.